One T cell receptor beta chain is described in this entry. The antigen is unknown. The time point was: newly diagnosed GD, antithyroid drugs for less than 3 months. Preparation of the TCR library used RNA extracted from PBMCs. The data were taken from a study of regulatory T cells in long-lasting Graves disease. Regarding the study as a whole: Exclusively peripheral blood, rather than thyroid tissue, was studied.

This CDR3 region has 15 residues. V gave up 3 bases and J gave up 6 bases, with 19 bases separating them. Germline CDR1 and CDR2: SGHRS and YFSETQ. Construction of TCR beta libraries relied on iRepertoire HTBI primers and on Arm-PCR targeting CDR3 regions. TCRdb analysed the multiplex PCR reads with MiXCR anew, one entry per CDR3 protein. Of roughly 510,000 distinct CDR3 sequences in the sample, 16% are singletons; the top ten hold about 12%. These data were also reused for a study on T cells in Graves' hyperthyroidism and ophthalmopathy. That investigation notes: Initially, a first-round RT-PCR of the TCR CDR3 employed the HTBI primer set.

Source: peripheral blood mononuclear cells (PBMCs), taken at new diagnosis, from a patient treated with antithyroid drugs. The rearrangement uses TRBV5-1 and TRBJ2-7; maybe TRBD2 (7 bases). The TCR was taken from a man younger than 30 with Graves disease. The CDR3 DNA follows: TGCGCCAGCAGCTCCCAGGGGAGCGGGGTCTTCGAGCAGTACTTC. It translates to CASSSQGSGVFEQYF.